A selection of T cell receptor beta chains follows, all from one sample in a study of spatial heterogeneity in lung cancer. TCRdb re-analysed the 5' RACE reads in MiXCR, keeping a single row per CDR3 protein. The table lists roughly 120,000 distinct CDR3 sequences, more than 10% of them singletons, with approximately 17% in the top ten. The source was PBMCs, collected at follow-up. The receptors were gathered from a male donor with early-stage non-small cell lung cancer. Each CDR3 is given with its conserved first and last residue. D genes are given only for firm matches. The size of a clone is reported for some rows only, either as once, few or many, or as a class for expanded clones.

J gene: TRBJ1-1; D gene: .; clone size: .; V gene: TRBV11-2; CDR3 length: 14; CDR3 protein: CASSLGQALTEAFF; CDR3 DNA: TGTGCCAGCAGCTTAGGACAGGCCCTCACTGAAGCTTTCTTT
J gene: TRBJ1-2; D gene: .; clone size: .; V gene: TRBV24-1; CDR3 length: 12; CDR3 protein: CATGDSNYGYTF; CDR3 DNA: TGTGCCACCGGGGATTCTAACTATGGCTACACCTTC
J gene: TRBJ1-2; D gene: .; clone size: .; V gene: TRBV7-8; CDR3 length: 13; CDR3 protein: CASSLALQYGYTF; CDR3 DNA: TGTGCCAGCAGCTTAGCACTGCAGTATGGCTACACCTTC
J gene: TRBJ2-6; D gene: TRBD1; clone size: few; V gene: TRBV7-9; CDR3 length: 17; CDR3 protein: CASSSNDRASGANVLTF; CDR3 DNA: TGTGCCAGCAGCTCTAATGACAGGGCCTCTGGGGCCAACGTCCTGACTTTC
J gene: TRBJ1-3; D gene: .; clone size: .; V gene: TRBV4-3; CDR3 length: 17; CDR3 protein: CASSQDDGVLSGNTIYF; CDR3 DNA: TGCGCCAGCAGCCAAGATGACGGGGTCCTTTCTGGAAACACCATATATTTT
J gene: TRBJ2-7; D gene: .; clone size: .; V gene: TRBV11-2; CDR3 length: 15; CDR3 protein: CASSLSGTGSYEQYF; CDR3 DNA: TGTGCCAGCAGCTTAAGCGGGACAGGCTCCTACGAGCAGTACTTC
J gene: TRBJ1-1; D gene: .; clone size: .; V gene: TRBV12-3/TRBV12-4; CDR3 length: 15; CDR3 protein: CASSFIQGMNTEAFF; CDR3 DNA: TGTGCCAGCAGTTTCATTCAGGGTATGAACACTGAAGCTTTCTTT
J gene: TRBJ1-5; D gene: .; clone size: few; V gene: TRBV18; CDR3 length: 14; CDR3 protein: CASSQAGVDQPQHF; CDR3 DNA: TGTGCCAGCTCACAGGCAGGGGTTGATCAGCCCCAGCATTTT
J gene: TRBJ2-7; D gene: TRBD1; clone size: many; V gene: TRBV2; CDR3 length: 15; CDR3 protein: CASSEFGTGLYEQYF; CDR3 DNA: TGTGCCAGCAGTGAATTTGGGACAGGGCTCTACGAGCAGTACTTC
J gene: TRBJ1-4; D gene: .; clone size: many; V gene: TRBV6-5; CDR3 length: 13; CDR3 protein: CASTPGRNEKLFF; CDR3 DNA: TGTGCCAGCACTCCGGGACGGAATGAAAAACTGTTTTTT
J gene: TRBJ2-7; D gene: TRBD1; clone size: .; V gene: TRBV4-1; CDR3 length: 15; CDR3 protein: CASSLTGGVSYEQYF; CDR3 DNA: TGCGCCAGCAGTTTAACAGGGGGAGTATCCTACGAGCAGTACTTC
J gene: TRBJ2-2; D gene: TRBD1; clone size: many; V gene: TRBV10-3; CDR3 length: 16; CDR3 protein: CAISTGTGPTPGELFF; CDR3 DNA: TGTGCCATCAGTACCGGGACAGGGCCTACACCCGGGGAGCTGTTTTTT
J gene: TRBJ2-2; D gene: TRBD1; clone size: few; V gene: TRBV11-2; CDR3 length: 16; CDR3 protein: CASSFTGAFSTGELFF; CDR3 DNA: TGTGCCAGCAGCTTCACAGGGGCCTTCTCGACCGGGGAGCTGTTTTTT
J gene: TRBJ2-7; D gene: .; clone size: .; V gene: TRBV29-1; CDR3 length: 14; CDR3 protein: CSVEVQFRVGEQYF; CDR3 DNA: TGCAGCGTTGAGGTCCAGTTCCGCGTCGGCGAGCAGTACTTC
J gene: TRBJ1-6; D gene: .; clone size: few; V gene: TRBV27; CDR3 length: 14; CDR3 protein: CASSFEGAISPLHF; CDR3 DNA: TGTGCCAGCAGTTTTGAGGGTGCGATTTCACCCCTCCACTTT
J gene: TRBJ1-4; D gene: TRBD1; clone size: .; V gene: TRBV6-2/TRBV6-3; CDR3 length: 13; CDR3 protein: CASTRDRGRKLFF; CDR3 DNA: TGTGCCAGCACGAGAGACAGGGGCCGAAAACTGTTTTTT
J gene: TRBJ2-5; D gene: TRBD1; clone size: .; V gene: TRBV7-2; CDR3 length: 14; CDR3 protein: CASSLVQGSGTQYF; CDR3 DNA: TGTGCCAGCAGCTTAGTACAGGGGTCAGGGACCCAGTACTTC
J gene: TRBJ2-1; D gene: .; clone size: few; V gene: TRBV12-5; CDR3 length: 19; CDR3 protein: CASVLKGLTQAGSVNEQFF; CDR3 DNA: TGTGCTAGTGTCCTGAAGGGACTCACCCAGGCTGGGTCGGTCAATGAGCAGTTCTTC
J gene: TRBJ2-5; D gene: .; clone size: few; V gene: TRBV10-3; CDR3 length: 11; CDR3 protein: CAISDLETQYF; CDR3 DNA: TGTGCCATCAGCGACCTGGAGACCCAGTACTTC
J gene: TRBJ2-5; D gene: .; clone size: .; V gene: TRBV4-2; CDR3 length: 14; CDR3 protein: CASSPRGGQETQYF; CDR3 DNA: TGTGCCAGCAGCCCGCGGGGCGGCCAAGAGACCCAGTACTTC